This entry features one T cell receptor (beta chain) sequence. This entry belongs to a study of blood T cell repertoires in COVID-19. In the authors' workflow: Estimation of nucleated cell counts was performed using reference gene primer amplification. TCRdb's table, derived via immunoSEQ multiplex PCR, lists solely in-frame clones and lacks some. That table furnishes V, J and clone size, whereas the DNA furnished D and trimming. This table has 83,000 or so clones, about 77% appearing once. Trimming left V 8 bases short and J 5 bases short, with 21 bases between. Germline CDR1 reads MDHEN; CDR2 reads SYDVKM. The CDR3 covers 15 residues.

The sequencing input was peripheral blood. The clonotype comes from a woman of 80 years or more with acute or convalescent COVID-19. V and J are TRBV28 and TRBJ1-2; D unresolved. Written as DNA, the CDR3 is TGTGCCAGCTACCAAACCCCACCGGGAGGGTATGGCTACACCTTC. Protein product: CASYQTPPGGYGYTF.